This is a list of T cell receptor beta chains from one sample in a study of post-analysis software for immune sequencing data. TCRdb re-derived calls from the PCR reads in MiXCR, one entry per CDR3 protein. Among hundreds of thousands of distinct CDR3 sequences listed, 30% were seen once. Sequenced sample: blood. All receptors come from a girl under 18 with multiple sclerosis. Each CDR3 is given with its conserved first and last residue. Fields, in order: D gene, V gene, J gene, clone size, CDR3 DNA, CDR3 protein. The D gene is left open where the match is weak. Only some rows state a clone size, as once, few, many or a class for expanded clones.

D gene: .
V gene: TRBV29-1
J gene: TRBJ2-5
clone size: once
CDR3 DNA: TGCAGCGCACGGGGTGCCGGGGAGGAGACCCAGTACTTC
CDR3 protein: CSARGAGEETQYF

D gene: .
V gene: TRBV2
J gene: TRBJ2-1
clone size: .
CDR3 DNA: TGTGCAACAAGAAATGGGCCCGACACCAAGGGGTTCTTC
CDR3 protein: CATRNGPDTKGFF

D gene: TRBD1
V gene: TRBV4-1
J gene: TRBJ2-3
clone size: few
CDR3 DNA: TGCGCCAGCAGCCAAGATCTACAGGGGTGGTCCACAGATACGCAGTATTTT
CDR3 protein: CASSQDLQGWSTDTQYF

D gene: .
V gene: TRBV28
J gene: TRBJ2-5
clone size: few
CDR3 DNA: TGTGCCAGCAGTGATCCCCCCAGGGCCCAAGAGACCCAGTACTTC
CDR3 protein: CASSDPPRAQETQYF

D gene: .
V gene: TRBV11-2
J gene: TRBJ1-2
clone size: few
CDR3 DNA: TGTGCCAGCAGCTTAGATGGGGTCAGGGGAAGTGGCTATGGCTACACCTTC
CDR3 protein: CASSLDGVRGSGYGYTF

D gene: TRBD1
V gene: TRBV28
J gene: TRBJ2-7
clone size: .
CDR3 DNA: TGTGCCAGCAGGCGAGACAGGGGCCGGTATTACGAGCAGTACTTC
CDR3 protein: CASRRDRGRYYEQYF

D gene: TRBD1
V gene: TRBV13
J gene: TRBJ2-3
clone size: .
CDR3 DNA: TGTGCCAGCAGCTATAGGACAGGCAGAGATACGCAGTATTTT
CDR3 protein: CASSYRTGRDTQYF

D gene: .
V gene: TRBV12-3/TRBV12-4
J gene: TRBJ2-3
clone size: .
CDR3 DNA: TGTGCCAGCAGGTCCCTCAGGGTTGGCACAGATACGCAGTATTTT
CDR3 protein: CASRSLRVGTDTQYF

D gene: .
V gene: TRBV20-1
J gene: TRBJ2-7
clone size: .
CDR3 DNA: TGCAGTGCTAGAGATGTTAGTTCGGACACCTTCTCCTACGAGCAGTACTTC
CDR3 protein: CSARDVSSDTFSYEQYF

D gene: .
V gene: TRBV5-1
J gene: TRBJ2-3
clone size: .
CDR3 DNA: TGCGCCAGCTCTATAGGGTTGGGAGATACGCAGTATTTT
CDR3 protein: CASSIGLGDTQYF

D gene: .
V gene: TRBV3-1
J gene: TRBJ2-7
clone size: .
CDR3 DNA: TGTGCCAGCAGCCGAGGGGACGACCGCCGCTACAATGAGCAGTACTTC
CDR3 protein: CASSRGDDRRYNEQYF

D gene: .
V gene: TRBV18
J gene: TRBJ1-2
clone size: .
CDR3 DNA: TGTGCCAGCTCACCACCAGGGACGGAACCTTTCTATGGCTACACCTTC
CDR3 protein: CASSPPGTEPFYGYTF

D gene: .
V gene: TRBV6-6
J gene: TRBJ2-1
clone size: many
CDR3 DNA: TGTGCCAGCAGTTACCGATTGGGGGATGAGCAGTTCTTC
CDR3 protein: CASSYRLGDEQFF

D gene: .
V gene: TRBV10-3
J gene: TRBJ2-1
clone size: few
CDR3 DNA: TGTGCCATCAGTTATCGACAGAGCTCCTACAATGAGCAGTTCTTC
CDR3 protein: CAISYRQSSYNEQFF

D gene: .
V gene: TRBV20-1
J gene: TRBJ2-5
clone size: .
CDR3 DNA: TGCAGTGCCGGGTCTGTCCAAGAGACCCAGTACTTC
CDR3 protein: CSAGSVQETQYF

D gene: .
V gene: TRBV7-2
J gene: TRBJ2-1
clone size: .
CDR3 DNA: TGTGCCAGCAGCAATCGGCGGTACGACAATGAGCAGTTCTTC
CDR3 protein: CASSNRRYDNEQFF

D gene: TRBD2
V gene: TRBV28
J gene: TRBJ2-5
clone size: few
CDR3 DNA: TGTGCCAGCAGTCCTAGACTAGCTTCAGGGACCCAGTACTTC
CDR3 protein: CASSPRLASGTQYF

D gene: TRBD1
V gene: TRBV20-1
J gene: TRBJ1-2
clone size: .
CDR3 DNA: TGCAGTGCTAGAGACCAGAGACCGGACAGGGGGTACACCTTC
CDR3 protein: CSARDQRPDRGYTF

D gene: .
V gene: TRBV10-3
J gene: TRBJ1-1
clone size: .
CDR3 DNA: TGTGCCATCAGTGAGGTTTCTGGGAGGGGCACTGAGGCTTTCTTT
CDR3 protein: CAISEVSGRGTEAFF

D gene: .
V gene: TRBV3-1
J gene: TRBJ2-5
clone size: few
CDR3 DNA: TGTGCCAGCAGCCCCGCGGGGCGAGAGACCCAGTACTTC
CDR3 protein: CASSPAGRETQYF

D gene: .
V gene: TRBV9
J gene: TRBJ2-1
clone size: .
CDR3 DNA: TGTGCCAGCAGCGAGTGGGGGTCTTCCTACAATGAGCAGTTCTTC
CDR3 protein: CASSEWGSSYNEQFF

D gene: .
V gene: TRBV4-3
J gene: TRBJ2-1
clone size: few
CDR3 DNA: TGCGCCAGCAGCTTTCAGGGGGGGGCCATCCCGAGCGGGCAGTTCTTC
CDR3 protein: CASSFQGGAIPSGQFF